This TCR beta chain was observed in a study of shared clonotypes between healthy human individuals. Generated by immunoSEQ multiplex PCR, the TCRdb table keeps only in-frame clones and is missing some. This table has approximately 500,000 clones, 90% to 97% appearing once. Per germline, CDR1 SSHAT and CDR2 FNYEAQ (reference sequence). V gave up 6 bases and J gave up 1 base; unmatched junction bases: 17. There are 19 residues in the CDR3. The chain links TRBV7-7 to TRBJ2-2; TRBD2 aligns across 7 bases. Source material: naive CD4+ T cells sorted from blood. This sample's subset: CD45RA+ positively selected. The sequence was obtained from a woman younger than 45 in good health. For the CDR3, the DNA is TGTGCCAGCAGTCGGGTTGCGGGAGCACGATTAGGGAACACCGGGGAGCTGTTTTTT. It translates to CASSRVAGARLGNTGELFF.